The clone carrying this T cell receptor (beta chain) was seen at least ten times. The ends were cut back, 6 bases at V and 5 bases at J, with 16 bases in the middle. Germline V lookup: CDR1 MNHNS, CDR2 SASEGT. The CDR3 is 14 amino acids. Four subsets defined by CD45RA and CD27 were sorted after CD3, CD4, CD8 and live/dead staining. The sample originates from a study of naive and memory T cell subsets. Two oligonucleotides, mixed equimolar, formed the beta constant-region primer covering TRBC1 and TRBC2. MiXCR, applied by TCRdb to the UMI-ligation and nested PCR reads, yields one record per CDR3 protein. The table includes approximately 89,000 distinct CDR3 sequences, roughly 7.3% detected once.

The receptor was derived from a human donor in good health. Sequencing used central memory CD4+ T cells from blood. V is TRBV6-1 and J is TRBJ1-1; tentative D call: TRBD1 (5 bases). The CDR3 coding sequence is TGTGCCAGCAGAATAGACAGTTTCCTTACTGAAGCTTTCTTT. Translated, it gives CASRIDSFLTEAFF.